This note documents a single T cell receptor (beta chain) sequence. A single count supports this clone. Its target antigen remains unknown. Within one base of it there is no much larger clone, and no base qualities were kept. Genomic DNA was extracted from sorted cells for sequencing of the TCRbeta CDR3 region. TCRbeta CDR3 regions were sequenced using the immunoSEQ Assay. TCRdb took over this immuneACCESS table, retaining in-frame rearrangements with V and J assigned. Such tables are incomplete; in checked studies, under half of the missing clones stem from an unresolved V gene, and the remainder is unexplained. The sample yields 100,000 to 130,000 clones; roughly 90% were counted once. The ten largest clones add up to about 0.67% of the sample. The trial excluded patients who had a history of autoimmune disease or were on systemic immunosuppression. Peripheral blood for TCR sequencing was drawn from every dose cohort at baseline, at cycle 4 day 1 and at cycle 7 day 1. The samples were drawn from a first-in-human, open-label, multicenter phase I dose-escalation trial of ivuxolimab. Adults with locally advanced or metastatic head and neck squamous cell, hepatocellular, melanoma or renal cell carcinoma were enrolled in the trial. Before TCR sequencing, CD4+ T cells and CD8+ T cells from peripheral blood were sorted into separate populations.

The data are from a study of OX40 agonist ivuxolimab in advanced cancers. Notes on the research overall: Ivuxolimab was an agonistic, fully human IgG2 monoclonal antibody directed against OX40 (CD134), a costimulatory receptor. Intravenous ivuxolimab was administered to patients every 2 weeks at six dose levels: 0.01, 0.1, 0.3, 1.5, 3 and 10 mg/kg. Of the roughly 51 patients in dose escalation, around 19 had hepatocellular carcinoma, some 15 had melanoma, 9 had renal cell carcinoma and 9 had head and neck cancer. A male proportion of around 83% and a mean age of 60 years, ranging from 23 to 79, were recorded for the dose-escalation cohort. Prior anti-PD-1, anti-PD-L1 or anti-CTLA-4 therapy was permitted, and less than 45% of dose-escalation patients had received checkpoint inhibitors. Partial responses were achieved by three dose-escalation patients, of whom one had hepatocellular carcinoma and two had cutaneous melanoma. The point of sequencing TCRbeta in the periphery was to test whether ivuxolimab changed TCR sequence diversity and drove clonal T-cell expansion. The paper reports the monotherapy dose-escalation portion (N ≈ 50 patients) of the phase I ivuxolimab trial.

Its CDR3 holds 16 amino acids, cysteine through phenylalanine. The entry retains the CDR3 DNA only, 48 bases that are in frame from base 1. V has 0 bases trimmed and J has 2 bases trimmed; junction bases matching no gene number 6. For CDR1 and CDR2, the germline V gene lists MGHRA and YSYEKL. Overall results and qualifications from the work: In the 0.1-3.0 mg/kg groups, partial responders had among the lowest normalized peripheral clonal expansion, particularly in CD8+ T cells. After ivuxolimab, expanded clones were on average more numerous among CD8+ T cells than among CD4+ T cells. At doses of 0.1 to 3.0 mg/kg, clonal expansion of both CD4+ and CD8+ blood T cells was observed from baseline to week 6. Low levels of normalized T-cell clonal expansion were also seen in some nonresponding patients. The antigen specificity of the peripheral T cells that underwent clonal expansion was not determined.

Specimen: CD4+ or CD8+ T cells sorted from blood, collected in a trial of the OX40 agonist ivuxolimab. The TCR comes from an adult with an advanced solid tumor such as melanoma, head and neck, liver or kidney cancer. The rearranged chain carries TRBV4-1 and TRBJ2-5; 7 middle bases align to TRBD1. The nucleotide sequence reads as follows: TGCGCCAGCAGCCAAGATAATTCGGGACAGCAAGAGACCCAGTACTTC. Protein translation: CASSQDNSGQQETQYF.